The text below deals with one TCR beta chain. Antigen unknown. Time point described: after dendritic cell vaccination, including at tumor progression/relapse. None of the glioblastoma patients had an isocitrate dehydrogenase mutation. With 5 bases clipped from V and 2 bases from J, the junction kept 8 bases outside the gene matches. The CDR3 sequence is 16 residues long. In germline, CDR1 is SGHTA, CDR2 FQGTGA. The data are from a study of glioma-infiltrating T cells after dendritic cell vaccination. Findings and caveats of the study: The cohort had few patients with full blood and tumor sets.

TCRB CDR3 was amplified from 2 ug genomic DNA or less. The PCR used 60 V beta and 13 J beta primers. TCRdb keeps only in-frame clones here, not all; method: immunoSEQ multiplex PCR. The sample gives roughly 85,000 clones, 85% of which show up once; over 6.5% is in the top ten. The receptor was derived from a human donor with glioblastoma. Source: blood, taken after dendritic cell vaccination. The gene calls are TRBV7-3 and TRBJ2-7, with TRBD2 matching 11 bases. Here the CDR3 reads CASSPSPTSGAYEQYF. CDR3 nucleotide sequence: TGTGCCAGCAGCCCTTCCCCGACTAGCGGGGCCTACGAGCAGTACTTC.